Each of the 18 T cell receptor beta chains below was sequenced from the same sample in a study of a mutant IDH1 vaccine in newly diagnosed glioma. Specified time point: week 11, during vaccination. Doses consisted of 300 ug of mutant IDH1 20-mer peptide each, paired with topical imiquimod. Produced via immunoSEQ multiplex PCR; TCRdb's table is partial and in-frame only. The sample includes under 150,000 clones, over 75% of them seen just once. Their target antigens are unknown. Sequenced here: PBMCs, sampled from a glioma patient whose treatment included an IDH1 peptide vaccine. These receptors came from a man aged 40-49 years with glioma.

This clone was found once. The chain employs TRBV9 and TRBJ1-1; D is unclear. The CDR3 runs 14 residues. V lost 4 bases and J lost 4, with 14 bases in between. CDR1 is SGDLS, CDR2 YYNGEE, per germline. The CDR3 loop is CASSPLGVGTEAFF. In DNA form, the CDR3 reads TGTGCCAGCAGCCCCCTTGGGGTGGGCACTGAAGCTTTCTTT.

The V gene is TRBV7-6, the J gene TRBJ2-1; no definite D call. This CDR3 has 13 amino acids. Germline values: CDR1 SGHVS, CDR2 FNYEAQ. Trimming pared 5 bases from V and 6 bases from J, leaving 11 bases between. As DNA, the CDR3 is TGTGCCAGCAGCACCGGCCGGCGCAATGAGCAGTTCTTC. It encodes CASSTGRRNEQFF.

The CDR3 loop reads CASTGLADTDTQYF. As DNA, the CDR3 is TGTGCCAGCACCGGGCTAGCGGACACAGATACGCAGTATTTT. The chain recombines TRBV27 with TRBJ2-3; 7 bases line up with TRBD2. Unmatched junction bases numbered 6, after V lost 7 bases and J lost 2 bases. Germline V CDR1 and CDR2: MNHEY, SMNVEV (reference sequence). CDR3 length: 14 residues.

V is TRBV5-4 and J is TRBJ2-1, with D hard to call. V dropped 2 bases and J dropped 1 base, with 16 bases sitting between them. The CDR3 totals 17 residues. Per the germline V gene, CDR1 is SGHNT and CDR2 is YYREEE (reference sequence). CDR3 coding DNA: TGTGCCAGCAGCTTTAAAACCTCGGGTAGGTCCTACAATGAGCAGTTCTTC. It translates to CASSFKTSGRSYNEQFF. Filled out from reference TRBV5-4 and TRBJ2-1, the complete variable domain reads ETGVTQSPTHLIKTRGQQVTLRCSSQSGHNTVSWYQQALGQGPQFIFQYYREEENGRGNFPPRFSGLQFPNYSSELNVNALELDDSALYLCASSFKTSGRSYNEQFFGPGTRLTVL.

J is TRBJ1-1 and V is TRBV6-5, with D uncertain. Germline values: CDR1 MNHEY, CDR2 SVGAGI. V lost 0 bases to trimming and J lost 1 base, with 9 bases between them. The CDR3 loop spans 15 amino acids. In DNA form, the CDR3 reads TGTGCCAGCAGTTACTCTTTTTACAGGAACACTGAAGCTTTCTTT. Translating gives CASSYSFYRNTEAFF.

The chain is built from TRBV5-6 and TRBJ2-5; 8 bases are shared with TRBD2. Trimming took 5 bases from V and 2 from J; bases not matched to a gene: 11. The germline V gene encodes CDR1 SGHDT and CDR2 YYEEEE. The CDR3 consists of 16 residues. The CDR3 is CASSVPGLEQQETQYF. In DNA, the CDR3 is TGTGCCAGCAGTGTCCCGGGACTAGAGCAGCAAGAGACCCAGTACTTC.

This chain uses TRBV2 with TRBJ2-1, with unresolved D. The CDR3 is 10 amino acids. The V end lost 8 bases, the J end lost 6 bases, and 5 bases lay between the germline ends. Germline-derived CDR1 and CDR2 are SNHLY and FYNNEI. This chain's CDR3 is CASQRNEQFF. Written as DNA, the CDR3 is TGTGCCAGCCAGCGCAATGAGCAGTTCTTC.

The chain has TRBV27 and TRBJ2-7; 9 bases are a match to TRBD2. J lost 2 bases, V lost 6 bases, and 5 bases had no gene match. This CDR3 has 14 amino acids. The germline V gene encodes CDR1 MNHEY and CDR2 SMNVEV (reference sequence). This CDR3 is CASSLTSGAYEQYF. In nucleotides, the CDR3 is TGTGCCAGCAGCCTGACTAGCGGCGCCTACGAGCAGTACTTC.

This chain uses TRBV11-2 with TRBJ1-2; 7 bases agree with TRBD1. CDR1 and CDR2 (germline): SGHAT, FQNNGV. V shed 0 bases, J shed 7 bases, and the junction held 5 bases outside the gene matches. The CDR3 is 14 amino acids. The CDR3 DNA reads TGTGCCAGCAGCTTAGATAGGGGGCTCAGTGGCTACACCTTC. It is translated as CASSLDRGLSGYTF.

J is TRBJ2-1 and V is TRBV23-1; 7 bases map to TRBD1. TRBV23-1 is filed as an ORF, its function uncertain. The CDR3 runs 15 residues. Trimming at V came to 7 bases and at J to 5 bases, leaving 11 bases not matched to a gene. The CDR3 nucleotides read TGCGCCAGCAATAGAATTGACAGGGCGAACAATGAGCAGTTCTTC. Protein: CASNRIDRANNEQFF.

The chain joins TRBV5-6 to TRBJ2-7; 8 bases line up with TRBD2. The CDR3 has 16 residues. Germline CDR1 is SGHDT and CDR2 is YYEEEE. Germline trimming cut 4 bases from V and 0 bases from J; bases unmatched to any gene: 9. The CDR3 sequence: CASSKGLGGASYEQYF. Written as DNA, the CDR3 is TGTGCCAGCAGCAAGGGACTAGGTGGGGCCTCCTACGAGCAGTACTTC.

The chain has TRBV5-4 and TRBJ2-2; 9 bases match TRBD1. The length of the CDR3 is 15 residues. V shed 4 bases and J 4 bases; nucleotides not matched to a gene: 5. CDR1 and CDR2 from the germline V gene are SGHNT and YYREEE (reference sequence). DNA for the CDR3: TGTGCCAGCAGCCCCGGGACAGGGCGCACCGGGGAGCTGTTTTTT. Amino acid sequence: CASSPGTGRTGELFF. The entire variable domain, with the rest obtained from reference TRBV5-4 and TRBJ2-2, is as follows: ETGVTQSPTHLIKTRGQQVTLRCSSQSGHNTVSWYQQALGQGPQFIFQYYREEENGRGNFPPRFSGLQFPNYSSELNVNALELDDSALYLCASSPGTGRTGELFFGEGSRLTVL.

This chain uses TRBV5-5 with TRBJ1-4; D gene uncertain. Germline CDR1 SGHKS, CDR2 YYEKEE (reference sequence). V was pared by 4 bases and J by 5 bases, with 18 bases between. CDR3 length equals 16 residues. DNA of the CDR3: TGTGCCAGCAGCCTAAGGGATTGGGCTAAGAATGAAAAACTGTTTTTT. This translates into CASSLRDWAKNEKLFF.

The chain employs TRBV5-4 and TRBJ2-3; 11 nucleotides align to TRBD2. J gave up 4 bases and V 4 bases, and 8 bases lay outside the gene matches. Germline CDR1 and CDR2: SGHNT and YYREEE (reference sequence). The CDR3 sequence is 16 residues long. In DNA, the CDR3 is TGTGCCAGCAGCCTGGAGGGACTAGCGGAGTCAGATACGCAGTATTTT. It translates to CASSLEGLAESDTQYF.

This rearrangement joins TRBV21-1 to TRBJ1-1; the table gives TRBD1 as D, unverified against the DNA. TRBV21-1 is classified as a pseudogene. This CDR3 comprises 15 residues. The CDR3 spells CASSGPGTGITEAFF. The DNA of the CDR3 is TGTGCCAGCAGCGGTCCCGGGACAGGGATCACTGAAGCTTTCTTT.

The table lists this clone with a few counts. The gene calls are TRBV6-5 and TRBJ1-5; the D gene is possibly TRBD1 (5 bases). Germline loops: CDR1 MNHEY, CDR2 SVGAGI. V shed 4 bases and J shed 1 base, with 11 bases lying between them. This CDR3 is 15 amino acids long. Here the CDR3 reads CASSLSGRSNQPQHF. The CDR3 DNA follows: TGTGCCAGCAGTTTGTCAGGGAGAAGCAATCAGCCCCAGCATTTT.

The chain couples TRBV9 to TRBJ1-1; D call uncertain. Germline CDR1 SGDLS, CDR2 YYNGEE. CDR3 length equals 15 residues. Deletions cut 0 bases from V and 0 bases from J, with 9 bases between. The CDR3 DNA reads TGTGCCAGCAGCGTAGGGGTGCTCATGAACACTGAAGCTTTCTTT. This translates into CASSVGVLMNTEAFF.

J is TRBJ2-3 and V is TRBV5-6; tentatively, D is TRBD1 (6 bases). Between the trimmed V and J ends, which lost 0 bases and 4 bases, there was a span of 12 bases. The CDR3 contains 15 residues. CDR1 SGHDT and CDR2 YYEEEE come from the germline V gene. The DNA for the CDR3 is TGTGCCAGCAGCTTGGGAACAGGGAAGTCAGATACGCAGTATTTT. Encoded protein: CASSLGTGKSDTQYF.